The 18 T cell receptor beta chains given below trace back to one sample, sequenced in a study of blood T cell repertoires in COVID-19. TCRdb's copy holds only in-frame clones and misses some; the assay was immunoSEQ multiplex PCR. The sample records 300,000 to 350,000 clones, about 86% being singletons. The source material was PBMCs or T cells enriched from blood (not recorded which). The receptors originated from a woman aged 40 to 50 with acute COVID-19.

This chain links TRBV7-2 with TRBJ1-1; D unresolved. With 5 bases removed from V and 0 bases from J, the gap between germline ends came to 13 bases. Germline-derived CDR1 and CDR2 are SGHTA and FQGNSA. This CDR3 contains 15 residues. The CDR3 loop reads CASSHGVGMNTEAFF. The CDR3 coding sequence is TGTGCCAGCAGCCACGGGGTAGGGATGAACACTGAAGCTTTCTTT. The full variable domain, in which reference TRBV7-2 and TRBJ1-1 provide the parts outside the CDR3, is GAGVSQSPSNKVTEKGKDVELRCDPISGHTALYWYRQSLGQGLEFLIYFQGNSAPDKSGLPSDRFSAERTGGSVSTLTIQRTQQEDSAVYLCASSHGVGMNTEAFFGQGTRLTVV.

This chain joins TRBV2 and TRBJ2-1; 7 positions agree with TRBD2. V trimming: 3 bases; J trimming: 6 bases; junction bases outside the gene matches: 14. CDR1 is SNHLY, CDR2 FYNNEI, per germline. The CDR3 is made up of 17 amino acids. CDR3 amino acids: CASSDRAGELLGNEQFF. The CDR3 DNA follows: TGTGCCAGCAGTGACCGTGCGGGAGAACTTTTGGGCAATGAGCAGTTCTTC.

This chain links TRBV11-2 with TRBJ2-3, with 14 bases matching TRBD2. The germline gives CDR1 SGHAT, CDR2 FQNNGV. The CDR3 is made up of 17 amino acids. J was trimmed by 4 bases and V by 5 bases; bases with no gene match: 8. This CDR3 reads CASSPGLAGGTPDTQYF. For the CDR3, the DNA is TGTGCCAGCAGCCCCGGACTAGCGGGAGGTACCCCAGATACGCAGTATTTT.

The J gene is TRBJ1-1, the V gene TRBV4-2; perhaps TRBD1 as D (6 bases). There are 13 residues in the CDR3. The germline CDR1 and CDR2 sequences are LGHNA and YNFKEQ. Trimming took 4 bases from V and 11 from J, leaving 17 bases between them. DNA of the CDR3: TGTGCCAGCAGCCCGGGGCCAGGGGAATTCGCTTTCTTT. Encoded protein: CASSPGPGEFAFF.

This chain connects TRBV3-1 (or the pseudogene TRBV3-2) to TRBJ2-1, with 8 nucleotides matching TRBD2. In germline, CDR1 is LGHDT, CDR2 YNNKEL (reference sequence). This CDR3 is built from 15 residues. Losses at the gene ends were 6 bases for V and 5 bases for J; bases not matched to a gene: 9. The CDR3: CASSHRTSYHNEQFF. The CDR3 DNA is TGTGCCAGCAGTCATAGGACTAGCTACCACAATGAGCAGTTCTTC.

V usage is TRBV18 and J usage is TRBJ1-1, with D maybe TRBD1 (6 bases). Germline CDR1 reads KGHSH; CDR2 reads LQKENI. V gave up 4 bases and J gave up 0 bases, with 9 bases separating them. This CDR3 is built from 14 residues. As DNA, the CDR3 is TGTGCCAGCTCACGGGACACGTTGAACACTGAAGCTTTCTTT. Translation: CASSRDTLNTEAFF.

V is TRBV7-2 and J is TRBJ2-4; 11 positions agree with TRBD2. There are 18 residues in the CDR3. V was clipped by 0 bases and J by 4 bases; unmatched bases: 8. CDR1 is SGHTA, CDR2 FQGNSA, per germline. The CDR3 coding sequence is TGTGCCAGCAGCTTAGCGTCCGTACTAGCGGGGGAAAAAAACATTCAGTACTTC. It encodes CASSLASVLAGEKNIQYF. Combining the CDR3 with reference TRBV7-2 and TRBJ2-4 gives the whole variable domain GAGVSQSPSNKVTEKGKDVELRCDPISGHTALYWYRQSLGQGLEFLIYFQGNSAPDKSGLPSDRFSAERTGGSVSTLTIQRTQQEDSAVYLCASSLASVLAGEKNIQYFGAGTRLSVL.

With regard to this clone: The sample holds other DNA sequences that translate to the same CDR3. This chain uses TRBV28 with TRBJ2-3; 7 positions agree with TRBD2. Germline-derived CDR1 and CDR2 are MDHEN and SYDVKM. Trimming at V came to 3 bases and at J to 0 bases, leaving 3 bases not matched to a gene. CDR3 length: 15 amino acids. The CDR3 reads CASSFGRGSTDTQYF. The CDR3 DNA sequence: TGTGCCAGCAGTTTTGGGAGGGGTAGCACAGATACGCAGTATTTT.

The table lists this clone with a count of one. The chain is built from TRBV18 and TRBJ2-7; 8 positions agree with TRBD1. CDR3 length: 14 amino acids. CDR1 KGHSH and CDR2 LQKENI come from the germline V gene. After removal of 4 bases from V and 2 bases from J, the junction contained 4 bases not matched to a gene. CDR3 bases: TGTGCCAGCTCACGCGGGACAGGTACCTACGAGCAGTACTTC. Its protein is CASSRGTGTYEQYF.

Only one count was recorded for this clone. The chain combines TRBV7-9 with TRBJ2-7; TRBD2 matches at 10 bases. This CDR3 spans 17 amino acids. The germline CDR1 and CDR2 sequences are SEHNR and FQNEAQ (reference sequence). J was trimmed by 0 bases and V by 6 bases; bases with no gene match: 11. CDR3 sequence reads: CASSTGTSAFLSYEQYF. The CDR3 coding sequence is TGTGCCAGCAGTACCGGGACTAGCGCCTTCCTCTCCTACGAGCAGTACTTC.

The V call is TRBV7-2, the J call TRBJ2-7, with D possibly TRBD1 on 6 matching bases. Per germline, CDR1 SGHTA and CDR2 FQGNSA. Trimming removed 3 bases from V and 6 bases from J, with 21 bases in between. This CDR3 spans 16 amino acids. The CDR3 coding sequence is TGTGCCAGCAGCTTTTTGCCGGGACACCACCCCTCCGAGCAGTACTTC. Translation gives CASSFLPGHHPSEQYF.

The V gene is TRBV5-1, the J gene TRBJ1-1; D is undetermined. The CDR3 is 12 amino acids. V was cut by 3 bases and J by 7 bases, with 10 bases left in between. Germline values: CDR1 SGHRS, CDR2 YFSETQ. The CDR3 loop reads CASSSREDEAFF. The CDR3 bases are TGCGCCAGCAGCTCCCGGGAGGATGAAGCTTTCTTT.

CDR3 in amino acids: CASRPTQVLYGYTF. Here the CDR3 DNA reads TGTGCCAGCAGACCCACTCAGGTCCTCTATGGCTACACCTTC. The V and J genes are TRBV6-5 and TRBJ1-2; D unresolved. With 6 bases removed from V and 4 bases from J, the gap between germline ends came to 15 bases. The germline CDR1 and CDR2 sequences are MNHEY and SVGAGI. This CDR3 is built from 14 residues.

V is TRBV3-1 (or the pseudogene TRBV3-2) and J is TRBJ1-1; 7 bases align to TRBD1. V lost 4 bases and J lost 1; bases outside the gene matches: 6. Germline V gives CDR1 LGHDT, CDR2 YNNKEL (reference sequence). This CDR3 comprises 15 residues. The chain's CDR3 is CASSPAGTANTEAFF. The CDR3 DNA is TGTGCCAGCAGCCCCGCTGGGACAGCGAACACTGAAGCTTTCTTT.

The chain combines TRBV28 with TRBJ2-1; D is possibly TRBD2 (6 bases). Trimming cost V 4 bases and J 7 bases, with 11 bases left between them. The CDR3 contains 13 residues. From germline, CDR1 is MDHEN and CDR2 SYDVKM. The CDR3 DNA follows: TGTGCCAGCAGTTCCGCGGGAAGGAATGAGCAGTTCTTC. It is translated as CASSSAGRNEQFF.

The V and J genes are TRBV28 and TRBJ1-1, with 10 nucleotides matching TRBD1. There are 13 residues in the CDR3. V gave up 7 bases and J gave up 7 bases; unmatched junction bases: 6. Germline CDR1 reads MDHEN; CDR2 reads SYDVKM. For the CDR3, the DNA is TGTGCCAGCATCTCGACAGGGGGCTTTGAAGCTTTCTTT. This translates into CASISTGGFEAFF.

CDR3 DNA: TGTGCCAGCAGCCAAGATTATAACAGCCCCTATGGCTACACCTTC. It translates to CASSQDYNSPYGYTF. The genes are TRBV14 and TRBJ1-2; D unresolved. The V gene lost 0 bases and the J gene lost 4 bases, with 12 bases spanning the gap. The CDR3 length is 15 residues. Germline V gene sequence: CDR1 SGHDN, CDR2 FVKESK.

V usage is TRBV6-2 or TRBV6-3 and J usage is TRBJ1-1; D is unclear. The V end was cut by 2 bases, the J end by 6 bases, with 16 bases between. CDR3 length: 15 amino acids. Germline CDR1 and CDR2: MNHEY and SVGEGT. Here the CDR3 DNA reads TGTGCCAGCAGTTACACTGTCAGCGGTTTTTCTGAAGCTTTCTTT. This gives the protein CASSYTVSGFSEAFF.